This is a list of T cell receptor beta chains from one sample in a study of T cell changes during pregnancy in multiple sclerosis. Sequenced by immunoSEQ multiplex PCR; TCRdb stores in-frame clones only, minus some. The sample has around 40,000 clones, about 90% seen once; the top ten hold over 0.75%. The sequences come from CD4+ T cells from peripheral blood mononuclear cells, collected in the third trimester of pregnancy. The receptors stem from a female donor with multiple sclerosis, enrolled in a pregnancy study. Each CDR3 is given with its conserved first and last residue. The order of the fields is clone size, D gene, J gene, V gene, CDR3 DNA, CDR3 protein. The D gene is left open where the match is weak. Some rows mark clone size as missing; the rest say once, few, many or name a class of expanded clone.

>.|.|TRBJ1-6|TRBV10-3
TGTGCCATCAGTGATCAGGGGCACTATTCACCCCTCCACTTT
CAISDQGHYSPLHF
>.|.|TRBJ1-2|TRBV30
TGTGCCTGGAGTGTATCCAGACACTTCGGCTACACCTTC
CAWSVSRHFGYTF
>.|TRBD1|TRBJ2-7|TRBV10-3
TGTGCCATCAGTGCCGGACGAATGACAGGGGGCGCGGACGAGCAGTACTTC
CAISAGRMTGGADEQYF
>.|.|TRBJ1-1|TRBV19
TGTGCCAGTAGTATGGGCAACCTTAACACTGAAGCTTTCTTT
CASSMGNLNTEAFF
>.|TRBD1|TRBJ1-4|TRBV5-1
TGCGCCAGCAGCCTGGGGACAGGAGAAAAACTGTTTTTT
CASSLGTGEKLFF
>.|.|TRBJ2-4|TRBV7-2
TGTGCCAGCAGCCTCTCGGGGGCCAAAAACATTCAGTACTTC
CASSLSGAKNIQYF
>.|TRBD1|TRBJ1-5|TRBV7-9
TGTGCCAGCAGCCGCGGGACAGGTGCAAATCAGCCCCAGCATTTT
CASSRGTGANQPQHF
>.|TRBD1|TRBJ1-5|TRBV14
TGTGCCAGCAGCCCCAAGGACAGGGTCAATCAGCCCCAGCATTTT
CASSPKDRVNQPQHF
>.|.|TRBJ2-5|TRBV7-9
TGTGCCAGCCTAGCAGAGACCCAGTACTTC
CASLAETQYF
>.|TRBD1|TRBJ2-3|TRBV6-5
TGTGCCAGCAGTTACTGGACAGGGACTAGCACAGATACGCAGTATTTT
CASSYWTGTSTDTQYF
>.|.|TRBJ2-2|TRBV30
TGTGCCTGGAGTGTGAGGAACACCGGGGAGCTGTTTTTT
CAWSVRNTGELFF
>.|TRBD2|TRBJ2-3|TRBV25-1
TGTGCCAGCAGTGAACGAGGGACTAGCTTGAGCACAGATACGCAGTATTTT
CASSERGTSLSTDTQYF
>.|TRBD2|TRBJ2-3|TRBV28
TGTGCCATCAGGACTAGCGGGAAGCCCACAGATACGCAGTATTTT
CAIRTSGKPTDTQYF
>.|TRBD2|TRBJ2-3|TRBV4-1
TGCGCCAGCACAGTAGGTAGCGGGTTTAGCACAGATACGCAGTATTTT
CASTVGSGFSTDTQYF
>.|TRBD1|TRBJ1-2|TRBV18
TGTGCCAGCTCACCAGGACAGGGTGGCTACACCTTC
CASSPGQGGYTF
>once|TRBD1|TRBJ2-7|TRBV13
TGTGCCAGCAGCTTAGAGGACAGGGGGGCGCTCGAGCAGTACTTC
CASSLEDRGALEQYF
>.|.|TRBJ2-1|TRBV18
TGTGCCAGCTCCCTAGTAGCCAACTCAATTGAGCAGTTCTTC
CASSLVANSIEQFF
>.|TRBD2|TRBJ2-5|TRBV9
TGTGCCAGCAGCCCCTGGACAGGCTTCTCTAGCGGGGAAGAGACCCAGTACTTC
CASSPWTGFSSGEETQYF
>.|.|TRBJ1-4|TRBV9
TGTGCCAGCAGTGCAGGGCCACAGGCAACTAATGAAAAACTGTTTTTT
CASSAGPQATNEKLFF
>.|.|TRBJ2-5|TRBV29-1
TGCAGCGTTGGCGGACCGGGATGGGAGGAGACCCAGTACTTC
CSVGGPGWEETQYF
>.|.|TRBJ1-5|TRBV28
TGTGCCAGCAGGCCCGCCGGGAATCAGCCCCAGCATTTT
CASRPAGNQPQHF
>.|.|TRBJ2-3|TRBV5-4
TGTGCCAGCAGCCTCGGCGCGGATCTTAGCACAGATACGCAGTATTTT
CASSLGADLSTDTQYF